Detailed here is one T cell receptor (beta chain). The data are from a study of blood T cell repertoires in COVID-19. Only in-frame clones appear in the TCRdb table, and some are missing; sequencing was by immunoSEQ multiplex PCR. The sample has tens of thousands of clones; more than 75% are singletons. V was pared by 2 bases and J by 6 bases, with 8 bases between. The CDR3 extends over 12 amino acids. The rearrangement uses TRBV12-3 or TRBV12-4 and TRBJ2-7; D possibly corresponds to TRBD1 (5 bases). Sequencing was carried out using peripheral blood. The receptor was derived from a human donor in a cohort sampled during active COVID-19. The donor label of this sample is uncertain. The CDR3 DNA reads as TGTGCCAGCAGTTTAACCCAGGGCGAGCAGTACTTC. Protein product: CASSLTQGEQYF.